This T cell receptor (beta chain) was obtained from a study of PD-1 blockade in classical Hodgkin lymphoma. Whole-study results and caveats: The study found that TCR diversity rose significantly by C4D1 in CD4+ but not CD8+ cells. What caused the repertoire differences, perhaps disease activity or prior therapy, remains undefined. Healthy donors were reported to have higher baseline TCR diversity than newly diagnosed patients.

Assay: immunoSEQ multiplex PCR; the TCRdb copy retains only in-frame clones and omits some. This table has fewer than 90,000 clones, approximately 94% appearing once. As regards this clone: Its antigen is undetermined.

With 0 bases clipped from V and 2 bases from J, the junction kept 9 bases outside the gene matches. Germline loops: CDR1 LGHNA, CDR2 YNFKEQ. The CDR3 length is 18 residues. Relapse was seen in all patients after autologous stem cell transplantation, and brentuximab vedotin exposure was variable. Sample: peripheral blood mononuclear cells (PBMCs), taken at baseline. This chain links TRBV4-2 with TRBJ2-3; TRBD2 agrees at 9 bases. This clonotype originated in a human donor with classical Hodgkin lymphoma. The CDR3 is CASSQDGLASGVTDTQYF. The DNA of the CDR3 is TGTGCCAGCAGCCAAGATGGGTTGGCTAGCGGGGTCACAGATACGCAGTATTTT.